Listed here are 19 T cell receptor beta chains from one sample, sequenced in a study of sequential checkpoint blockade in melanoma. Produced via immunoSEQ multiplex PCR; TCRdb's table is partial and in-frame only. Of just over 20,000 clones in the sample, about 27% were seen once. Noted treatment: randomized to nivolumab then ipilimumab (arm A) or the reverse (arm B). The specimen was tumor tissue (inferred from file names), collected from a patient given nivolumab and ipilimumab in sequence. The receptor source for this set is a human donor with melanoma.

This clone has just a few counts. CDR3 nucleotide sequence: TGTGCCAGCAGCTTCACAGGGGAAAATTCACCCCTCCACTTT. It yields the protein CASSFTGENSPLHF. The chain is built from TRBV11-3 and TRBJ1-6, with TRBD1 matching over 7 bases. In germline, CDR1 is SGHNT, CDR2 YENEEA. V was clipped by 3 bases and J by 7 bases; unmatched bases: 3. The CDR3 sequence is 14 residues long.

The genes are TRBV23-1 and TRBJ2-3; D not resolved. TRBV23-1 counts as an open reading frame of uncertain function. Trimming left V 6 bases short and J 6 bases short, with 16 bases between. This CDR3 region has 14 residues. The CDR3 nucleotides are TGCGCCAGCAGCCCCGGGCCGCTAAGCGATACGCAGTATTTT. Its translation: CASSPGPLSDTQYF.

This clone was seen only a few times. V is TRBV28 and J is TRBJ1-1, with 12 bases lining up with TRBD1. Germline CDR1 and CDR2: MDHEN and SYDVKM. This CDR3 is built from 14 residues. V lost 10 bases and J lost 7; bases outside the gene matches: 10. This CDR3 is CATIRDRGLGEAFF. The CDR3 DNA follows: TGTGCCACCATCCGGGACAGGGGGCTTGGTGAAGCTTTCTTT. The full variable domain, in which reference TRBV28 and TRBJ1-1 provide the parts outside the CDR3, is DVKVTQSSRYLVKRTGEKVFLECVQDMDHENMFWYRQDPGLGLRLIYFSYDVKMKEKGDIPEGYSVSREKKERFSLILESASTNQTSMYLCATIRDRGLGEAFFGQGTRLTVV.

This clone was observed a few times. CDR3 DNA sequence: TGTGCCAGCAGTCAAGATGGGGCTCACACTGAAGCTTTCTTT. Its translation is CASSQDGAHTEAFF. The chain is built from TRBV11-3 and TRBJ1-1, with a weak D call TRBD1 (5 bases). The V end was cut by 6 bases, the J end by 3 bases, with 14 bases between. This CDR3 is 14 amino acids long. Germline CDR1 and CDR2: SGHNT and YENEEA. Using reference TRBV11-3 and TRBJ1-1 for the parts outside the CDR3, the full variable domain is EAGVVQSPRYKIIEKKQPVAFWCNPISGHNTLYWYLQNLGQGPELLIRYENEEAVDDSQLPKDRFSAERLKGVDSTLKIQPAELGDSAVYLCASSQDGAHTEAFFGQGTRLTVV.

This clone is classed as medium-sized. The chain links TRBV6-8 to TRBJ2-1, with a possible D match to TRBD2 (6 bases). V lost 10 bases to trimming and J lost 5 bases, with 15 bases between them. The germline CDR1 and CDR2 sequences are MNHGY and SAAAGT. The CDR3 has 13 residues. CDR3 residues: CANSGGTDNEQFF. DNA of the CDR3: TGTGCCAACAGCGGCGGGACTGACAATGAGCAGTTCTTC.

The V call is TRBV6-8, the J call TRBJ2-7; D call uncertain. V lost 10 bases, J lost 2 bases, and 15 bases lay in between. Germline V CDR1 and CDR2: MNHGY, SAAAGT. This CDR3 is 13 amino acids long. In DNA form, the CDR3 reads TGTGCCATCACACCGGACGGAACCTACGAGCAGTACTTC. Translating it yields CAITPDGTYEQYF.

CDR3 sequence (DNA): TGTGCCAGCAGCCCAGCCCCGACAAACACCGGGGAGCTGTTTTTT. It codes for CASSPAPTNTGELFF. The gene calls are TRBV11-3 and TRBJ2-2; D gene ambiguous. The germline CDR1 and CDR2 sequences are SGHNT and YENEEA. This CDR3 contains 15 residues. Trimming removed 5 bases at V and 2 bases at J, with 12 bases between. Full variable domain (remainder filled in from reference TRBV11-3 and TRBJ2-2): EAGVVQSPRYKIIEKKQPVAFWCNPISGHNTLYWYLQNLGQGPELLIRYENEEAVDDSQLPKDRFSAERLKGVDSTLKIQPAELGDSAVYLCASSPAPTNTGELFFGEGSRLTVL.

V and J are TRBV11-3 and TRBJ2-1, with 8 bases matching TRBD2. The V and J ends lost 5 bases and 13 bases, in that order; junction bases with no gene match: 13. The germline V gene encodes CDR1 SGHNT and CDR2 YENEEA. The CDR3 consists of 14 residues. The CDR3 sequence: CASSQGLLADLQFF. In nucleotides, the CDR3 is TGTGCCAGCAGCCAGGGTTTACTAGCGGACCTACAGTTCTTC.

The CDR3 reads CASSLSQSYEQYF. For the CDR3, the DNA is TGTGCCAGCAGTTTATCCCAATCCTACGAGCAGTACTTC. The rearrangement links TRBV28 to TRBJ2-7; D gene ambiguous. Trimming took 1 base from V and 1 from J, leaving 5 bases between them. Per germline, CDR1 MDHEN and CDR2 SYDVKM. The CDR3 extends over 13 amino acids.

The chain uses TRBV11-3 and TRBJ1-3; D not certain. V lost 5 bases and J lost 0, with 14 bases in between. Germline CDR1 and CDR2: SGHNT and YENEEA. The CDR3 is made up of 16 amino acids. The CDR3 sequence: CASSVRSGFSGNTIYF. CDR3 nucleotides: TGTGCCAGCAGCGTACGTTCCGGGTTCTCTGGAAACACCATATATTTT.

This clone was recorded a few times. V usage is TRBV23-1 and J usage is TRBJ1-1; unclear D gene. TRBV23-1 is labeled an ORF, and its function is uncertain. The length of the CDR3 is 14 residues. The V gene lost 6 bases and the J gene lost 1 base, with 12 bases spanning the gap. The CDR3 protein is CASSRQMSNTEAFF. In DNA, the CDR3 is TGCGCCAGCAGCCGCCAGATGTCGAACACTGAAGCTTTCTTT.

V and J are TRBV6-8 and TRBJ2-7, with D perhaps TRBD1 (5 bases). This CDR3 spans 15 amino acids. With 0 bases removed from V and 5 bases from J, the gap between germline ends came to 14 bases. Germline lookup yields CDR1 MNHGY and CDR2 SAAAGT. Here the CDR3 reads CASSYSGVGSDEQYF. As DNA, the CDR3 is TGTGCCAGCAGTTACTCAGGGGTAGGCTCGGACGAGCAGTACTTC.

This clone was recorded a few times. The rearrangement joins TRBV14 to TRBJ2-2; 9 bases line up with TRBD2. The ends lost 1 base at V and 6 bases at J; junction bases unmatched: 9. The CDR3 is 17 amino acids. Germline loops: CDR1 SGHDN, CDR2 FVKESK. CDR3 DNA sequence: TGTGCCAGCAGCCAAGTAGCCCCGAGCGGGAGGTCCGGGGAGCTGTTTTTT. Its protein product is CASSQVAPSGRSGELFF.

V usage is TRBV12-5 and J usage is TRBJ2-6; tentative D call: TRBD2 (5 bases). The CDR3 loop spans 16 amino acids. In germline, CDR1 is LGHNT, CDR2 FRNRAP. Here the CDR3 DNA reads TGTGCCAGCCGGTCGGGTGAGGGTTTCGGGGCCAACGTCCTGACTTTC. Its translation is CASRSGEGFGANVLTF.

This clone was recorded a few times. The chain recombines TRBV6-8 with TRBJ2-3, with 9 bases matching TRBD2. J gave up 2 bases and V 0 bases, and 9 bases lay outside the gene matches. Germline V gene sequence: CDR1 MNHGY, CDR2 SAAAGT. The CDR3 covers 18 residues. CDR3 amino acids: CASSYSASLAGTTDTQYF. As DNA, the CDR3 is TGTGCCAGCAGTTACTCAGCCTCCCTAGCGGGGACCACAGATACGCAGTATTTT.

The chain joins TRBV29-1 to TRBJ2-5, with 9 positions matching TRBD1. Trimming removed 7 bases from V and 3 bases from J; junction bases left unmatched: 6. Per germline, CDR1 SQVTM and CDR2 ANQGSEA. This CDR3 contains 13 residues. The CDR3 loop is CSGRTGVEETQYF. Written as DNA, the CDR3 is TGCAGCGGAAGGACAGGGGTCGAAGAGACCCAGTACTTC.

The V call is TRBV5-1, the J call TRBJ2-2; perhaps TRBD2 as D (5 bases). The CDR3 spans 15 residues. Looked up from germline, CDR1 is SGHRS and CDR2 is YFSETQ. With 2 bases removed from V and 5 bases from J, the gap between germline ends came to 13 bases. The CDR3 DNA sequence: TGCGCCAGCAGCTTCGGGGAGCTGGGGACCGGGGAGCTGTTTTTT. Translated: CASSFGELGTGELFF.

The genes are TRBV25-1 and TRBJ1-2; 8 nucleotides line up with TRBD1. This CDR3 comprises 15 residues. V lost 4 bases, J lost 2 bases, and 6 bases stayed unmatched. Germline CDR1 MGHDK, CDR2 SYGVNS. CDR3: CASSAPTGANYGYTF. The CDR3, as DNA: TGTGCCAGCAGTGCGCCGACAGGGGCGAACTATGGCTACACCTTC.

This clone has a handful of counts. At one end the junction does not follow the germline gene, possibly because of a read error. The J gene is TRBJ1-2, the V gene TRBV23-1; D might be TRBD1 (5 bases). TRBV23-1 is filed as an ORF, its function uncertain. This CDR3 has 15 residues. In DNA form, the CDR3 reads TGCGCCAGCAGTCATCTGAGGGGCGGTGACTATCGCTACACCTTC. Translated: CASSHLRGGDYRYTF.